This T cell receptor (beta chain) appears in the sequencing data of a study of blood T cell repertoires in COVID-19. The repertoire was sequenced with immunoSEQ multiplex PCR; TCRdb's copy has only in-frame clones and lacks some. The repertoire holds about 300,000 clones, under 90% seen once, with less than 3.5% in the top ten. Cohort allocation depended upon clinical history that participants reported. Within 2 weeks before study entry, exposed participants met a COVID-19 case. The source of this sequence is a woman in her fifties or sixties who had been exposed to COVID-19. Sequencing used PBMCs or T cells enriched from blood (not recorded which).

CDR3 loop: CASSPPDRANYGYTF. CDR3 nucleotide sequence: TGCGCCAGCAGCCCACCGGACAGAGCTAACTATGGCTACACCTTC. This chain uses TRBV5-1 with TRBJ1-2, with D maybe TRBD1 (6 bases). Germline CDR1 and CDR2: SGHRS and YFSETQ. Trimming left V 4 bases short and J 0 bases short, with 13 bases between. The CDR3 runs 15 residues.